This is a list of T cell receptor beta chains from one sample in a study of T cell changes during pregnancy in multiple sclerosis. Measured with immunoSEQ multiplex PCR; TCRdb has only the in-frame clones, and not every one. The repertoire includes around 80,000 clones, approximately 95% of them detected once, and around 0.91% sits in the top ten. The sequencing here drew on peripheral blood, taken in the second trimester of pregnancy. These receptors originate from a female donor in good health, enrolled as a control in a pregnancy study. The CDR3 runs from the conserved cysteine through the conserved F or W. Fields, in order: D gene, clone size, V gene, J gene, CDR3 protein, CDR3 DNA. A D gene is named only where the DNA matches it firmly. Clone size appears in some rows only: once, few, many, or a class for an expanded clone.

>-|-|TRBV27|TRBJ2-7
CASSLSGFYEQYF
TGTGCCAGCTCCTTAAGCGGGTTCTACGAGCAGTACTTC
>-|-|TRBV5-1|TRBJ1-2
CASSLDTGNVYGYTF
TGCGCCAGCAGCTTGGACACAGGGAACGTCTATGGCTACACCTTC
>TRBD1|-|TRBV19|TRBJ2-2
CASKRQGENTGELFF
TGTGCCAGTAAACGACAGGGGGAGAACACCGGGGAGCTGTTTTTT
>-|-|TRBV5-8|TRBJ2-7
CASSYRDNIYEQYF
TGTGCCAGCAGCTACCGGGACAATATCTACGAGCAGTACTTC
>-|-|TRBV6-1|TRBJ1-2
CASSENTNYGYTF
TGTGCCAGCAGTGAGAACACTAACTATGGCTACACCTTC
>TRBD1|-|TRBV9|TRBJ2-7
CASSDSGTGGNEQYF
TGTGCCAGCAGTGACTCCGGGACAGGGGGCAACGAGCAGTACTTC
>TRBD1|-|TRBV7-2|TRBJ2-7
CASSLEGTAFYEQYF
TGTGCCAGCAGCTTAGAAGGGACAGCCTTTTACGAGCAGTACTTC
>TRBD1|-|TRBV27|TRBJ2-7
CASSFGPGTDYEQYF
TGTGCCAGCAGCTTTGGCCCTGGGACAGACTACGAGCAGTACTTC
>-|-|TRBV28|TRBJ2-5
CASSLWGAGGETQYF
TGTGCCAGCAGTTTATGGGGAGCGGGTGGGGAGACCCAGTACTTC
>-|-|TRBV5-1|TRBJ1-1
CASSSQGLNTEAFF
TGCGCCAGCAGCTCGCAGGGATTGAACACTGAAGCTTTCTTT
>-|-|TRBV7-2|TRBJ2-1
CASSLGPAGNNEQFF
TGTGCCAGCAGCTTAGGGCCGGCGGGGAACAATGAGCAGTTCTTC
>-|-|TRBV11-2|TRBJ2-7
CASSSGPLPSYEQYF
TGTGCCAGCAGCTCTGGCCCACTACCCTCATACGAGCAGTACTTC
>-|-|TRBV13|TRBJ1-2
CASSLVDSAYGYTF
TGTGCCAGCAGCTTAGTGGACAGCGCCTATGGCTACACCTTC
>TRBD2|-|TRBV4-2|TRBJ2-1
CASSKGLAGGDNEQFF
TGTGCCAGCAGCAAAGGACTAGCGGGAGGAGACAATGAGCAGTTCTTC
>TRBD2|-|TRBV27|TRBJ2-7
CASSSTSGVVGEQYF
TGTGCCAGCAGTTCCACTAGCGGGGTTGTGGGGGAGCAGTACTTC
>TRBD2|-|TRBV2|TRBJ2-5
CASSERSGLAGGGETQYF
TGTGCCAGCAGTGAACGATCCGGACTAGCGGGAGGCGGGGAGACCCAGTACTTC
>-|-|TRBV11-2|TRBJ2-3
CASSLVAASSTDTQYF
TGTGCCAGCAGCTTAGTAGCGGCGTCTAGCACAGATACGCAGTATTTT
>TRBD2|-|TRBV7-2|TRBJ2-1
CASSGRAFNEQFF
TGTGCCAGCAGCGGGAGGGCCTTTAATGAGCAGTTCTTC
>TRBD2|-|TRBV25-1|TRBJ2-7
CASSGSGRGLEQYF
TGTGCCAGCAGTGGTAGCGGGAGAGGGCTCGAGCAGTACTTC
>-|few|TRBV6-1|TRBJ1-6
CASSEGGGSSPLHF
TGTGCCAGCAGTGAAGGGGGGGGGAGTTCACCCCTCCACTTT
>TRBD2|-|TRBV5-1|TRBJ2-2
CASSPSLAGVSTGELFF
TGCGCCAGCAGCCCATCGCTAGCGGGAGTTAGCACCGGGGAGCTGTTTTTT
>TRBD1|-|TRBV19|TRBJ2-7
CASSRRTGRIEQYF
TGTGCCAGTAGTAGGCGGACAGGGAGGATCGAGCAGTACTTC
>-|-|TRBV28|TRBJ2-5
CASSLNGGETQYF
TGTGCCAGCAGCCTCAACGGCGGAGAGACCCAGTACTTC
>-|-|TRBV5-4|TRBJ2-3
CASSFTGTLTDTQYF
TGTGCCAGCAGCTTTACAGGGACGCTCACAGATACGCAGTATTTT
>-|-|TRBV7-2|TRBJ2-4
CASTSSVPNIQYF
TGTGCCAGCACTTCCTCGGTTCCAAACATTCAGTACTTC
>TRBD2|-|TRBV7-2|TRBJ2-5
CASSVRVGRTSGYQETQYF
TGTGCCAGCAGCGTAAGGGTGGGGAGGACTAGCGGGTACCAAGAGACCCAGTACTTC
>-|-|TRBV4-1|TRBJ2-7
CASSPQDFYEQYF
TGCGCCAGCAGCCCACAGGATTTCTACGAGCAGTACTTC
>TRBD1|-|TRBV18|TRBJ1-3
CASSPDRENTIYF
TGTGCCAGCTCACCCGACAGGGAAAACACCATATATTTT
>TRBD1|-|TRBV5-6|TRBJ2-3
CASSPLRDREDTQYF
TGTGCCAGCAGCCCGTTGAGGGACAGGGAAGATACGCAGTATTTT
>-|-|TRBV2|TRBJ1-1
CANVQGNTEAFF
TGTGCCAACGTACAGGGGAACACTGAAGCTTTCTTT
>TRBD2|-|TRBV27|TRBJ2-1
CASSSLGLAADEQFF
TGTGCCAGCAGCTCACTGGGACTAGCGGCAGATGAGCAGTTCTTC
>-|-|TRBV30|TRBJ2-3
CAWSGDLEDTQYF
TGTGCCTGGAGTGGAGATCTCGAGGATACGCAGTATTTT
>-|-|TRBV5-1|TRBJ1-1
CASSLAGKNTEAFF
TGCGCCAGCAGCTTGGCAGGGAAGAACACTGAAGCTTTCTTT
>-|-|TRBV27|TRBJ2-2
CASRRQRNTGELFF
TGTGCCAGCAGGCGACAGAGGAACACCGGGGAGCTGTTTTTT
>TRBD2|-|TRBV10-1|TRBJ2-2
CARDSSLGLVVSGELFF
TGCGCCAGAGACTCTTCCCTGGGACTAGTTGTCTCCGGGGAGCTGTTTTTT
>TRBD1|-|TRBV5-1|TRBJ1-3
CASSGGMGQGSGNTIYF
TGCGCCAGCAGCGGAGGGATGGGACAGGGGTCCGGAAACACCATATATTTT
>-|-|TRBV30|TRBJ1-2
CAWSEIRNYGYTF
TGTGCCTGGAGTGAAATCAGGAACTATGGCTACACCTTC
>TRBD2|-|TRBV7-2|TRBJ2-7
CASSAGLAGVGLHF
TGTGCCAGCAGCGCAGGACTAGCGGGAGTAGGCTTGCACTTC
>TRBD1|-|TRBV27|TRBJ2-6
CASSSNRDSSGANVLTF
TGTGCCAGCAGTTCTAACCGGGACAGCTCTGGGGCCAACGTCCTGACTTTC
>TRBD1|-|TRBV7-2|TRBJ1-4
CASSPGQGGEKLFF
TGTGCCAGCAGCCCGGGACAGGGAGGCGAAAAACTGTTTTTT
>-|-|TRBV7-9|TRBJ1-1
CASSLGGLNTEAFF
TGTGCCAGCAGCTTGGGAGGGCTGAACACTGAAGCTTTCTTT
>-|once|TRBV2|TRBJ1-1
CASHSGGGEAFF
TGTGCCAGTCATAGCGGGGGAGGCGAAGCTTTCTTT
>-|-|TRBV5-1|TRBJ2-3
CASSLANRVGDTQYF
TGCGCCAGCAGCTTGGCCAACAGGGTTGGAGATACGCAGTATTTT
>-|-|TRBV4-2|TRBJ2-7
CASSQDNRDPYEQYF
TGTGCCAGCAGCCAAGATAATCGAGATCCCTACGAGCAGTACTTC
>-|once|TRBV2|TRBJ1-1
CASRLGAYTEAFF
TGTGCCAGCAGATTGGGGGCGTACACTGAAGCTTTCTTT
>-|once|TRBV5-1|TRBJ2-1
CASTTMGRPGVNEQFF
TGCGCCAGTACAACAATGGGGCGCCCTGGGGTCAATGAGCAGTTCTTC
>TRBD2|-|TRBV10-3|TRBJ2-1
CAISESSGSHYNEQFF
TGTGCCATCAGTGAGTCGAGCGGGAGTCACTACAATGAGCAGTTCTTC
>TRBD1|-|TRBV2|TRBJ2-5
CASSKTGTAQETQYF
TGTGCCAGCAGTAAGACCGGGACAGCACAAGAGACCCAGTACTTC
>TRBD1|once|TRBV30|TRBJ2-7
CAWTAGQGTYEQYF
TGTGCCTGGACCGCGGGACAGGGCACCTACGAGCAGTACTTC
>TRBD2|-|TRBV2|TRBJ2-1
CASSEYGTSGFKQFF
TGTGCCAGCAGTGAATATGGGACTAGCGGGTTTAAACAGTTCTTC
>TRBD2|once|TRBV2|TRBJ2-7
CASMGSGAYEQYF
TGTGCCAGCATGGGGAGCGGGGCCTACGAGCAGTACTTC
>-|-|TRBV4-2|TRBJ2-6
CASAVPAGGFSGANVLTF
TGTGCCAGCGCAGTACCGGCAGGGGGGTTCTCTGGGGCCAACGTCCTGACTTTC